Sequencing of this T cell receptor beta chain was carried out in a study of shared T cell receptors in the human thymus. CDR3 length equals 16 residues. The germline gives CDR1 LGHNA, CDR2 YSLEER. Trimming removed 1 base at V and 4 bases at J, with 13 bases between. Repertoires were generated with immunoSEQ multiplex PCR, while TCRdb's copy carries only in-frame clones and drops some. The sample shows about 380,000 clones, roughly 94% of them seen only once. The chain couples TRBV4-3 to TRBJ2-2; the D is unclear. The TCR comes from a human donor. The sequenced sample consisted of thymocytes. The CDR3 loop reads CASSQVLPRVTGELFF. The DNA of the CDR3 is TGCGCCAGCAGCCAAGTACTGCCCCGAGTCACCGGGGAGCTGTTTTTT.